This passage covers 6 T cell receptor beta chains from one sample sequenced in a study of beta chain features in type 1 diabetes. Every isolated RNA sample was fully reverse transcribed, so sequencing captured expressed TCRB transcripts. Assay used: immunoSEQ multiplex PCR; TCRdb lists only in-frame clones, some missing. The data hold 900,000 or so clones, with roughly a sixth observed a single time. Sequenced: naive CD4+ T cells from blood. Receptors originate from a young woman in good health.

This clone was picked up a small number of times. CDR3 sequence reads: CASSDRARTDTQYF. The CDR3 DNA reads TGTGCCAGCTCAGACAGGGCTCGCACAGATACGCAGTATTTT. The rearrangement links TRBV18 to TRBJ2-3, with 7 bases fitting TRBD1. V shed 5 bases, J shed 1 base, and the junction held 3 bases outside the gene matches. CDR3 length equals 14 residues. Germline CDR1 KGHSH, CDR2 LQKENI.

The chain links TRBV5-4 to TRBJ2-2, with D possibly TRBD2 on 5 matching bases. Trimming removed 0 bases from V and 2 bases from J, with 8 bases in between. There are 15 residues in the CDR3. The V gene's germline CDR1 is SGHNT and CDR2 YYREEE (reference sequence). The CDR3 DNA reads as TGTGCCAGCAGCTTGGCCGGGGTTAACACCGGGGAGCTGTTTTTT. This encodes CASSLAGVNTGELFF.

CDR3 sequence (DNA): TGTGCCAGTAGTAAGGAGGGACTAGCGGGCTACGAGCAGTACTTC. Amino acid sequence: CASSKEGLAGYEQYF. The chain carries TRBV19 and TRBJ2-7; 12 bases fit TRBD2. V gave up 4 bases and J gave up 3 bases; unmatched junction bases: 4. The CDR3 is made up of 15 amino acids. In germline, CDR1 is LNHDA, CDR2 SQIVND (reference sequence).

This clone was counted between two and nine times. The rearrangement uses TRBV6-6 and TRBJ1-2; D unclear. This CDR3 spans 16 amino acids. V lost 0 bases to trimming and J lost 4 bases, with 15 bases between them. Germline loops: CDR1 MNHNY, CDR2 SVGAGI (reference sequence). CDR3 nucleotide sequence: TGTGCCAGCAGTTACTCTCGACATCCCATGGGCTATGGCTACACCTTC. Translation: CASSYSRHPMGYGYTF.

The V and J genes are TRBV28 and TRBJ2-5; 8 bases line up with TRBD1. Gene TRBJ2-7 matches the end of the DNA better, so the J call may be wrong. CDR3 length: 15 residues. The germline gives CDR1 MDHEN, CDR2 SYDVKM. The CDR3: CASSFRTGRSYEQYF. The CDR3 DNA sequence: TGTGCCAGCAGTTTCCGGACAGGGCGCTCCTACGAGCAGTACTTC.

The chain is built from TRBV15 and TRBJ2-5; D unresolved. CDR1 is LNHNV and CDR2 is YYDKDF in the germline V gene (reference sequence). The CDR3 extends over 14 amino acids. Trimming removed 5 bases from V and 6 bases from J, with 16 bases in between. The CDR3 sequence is CATSPDSFRQTQYF. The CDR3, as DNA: TGTGCCACCAGCCCCGACTCATTCAGGCAGACCCAGTACTTC.